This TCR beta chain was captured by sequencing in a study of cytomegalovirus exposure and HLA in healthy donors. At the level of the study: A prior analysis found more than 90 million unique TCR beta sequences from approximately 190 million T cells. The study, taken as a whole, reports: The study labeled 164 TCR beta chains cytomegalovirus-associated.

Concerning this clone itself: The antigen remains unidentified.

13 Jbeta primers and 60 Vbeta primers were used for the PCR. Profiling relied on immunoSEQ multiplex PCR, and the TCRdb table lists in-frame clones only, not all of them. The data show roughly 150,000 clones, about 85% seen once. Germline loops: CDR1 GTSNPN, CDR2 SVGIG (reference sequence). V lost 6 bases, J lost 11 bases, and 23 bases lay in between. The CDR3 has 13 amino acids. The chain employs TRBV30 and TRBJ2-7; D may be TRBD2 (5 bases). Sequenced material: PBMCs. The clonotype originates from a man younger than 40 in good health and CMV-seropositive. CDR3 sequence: CACLDGAGKSEYF. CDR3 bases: TGTGCCTGCCTCGACGGTGCCGGGAAATCGGAGTACTTC.